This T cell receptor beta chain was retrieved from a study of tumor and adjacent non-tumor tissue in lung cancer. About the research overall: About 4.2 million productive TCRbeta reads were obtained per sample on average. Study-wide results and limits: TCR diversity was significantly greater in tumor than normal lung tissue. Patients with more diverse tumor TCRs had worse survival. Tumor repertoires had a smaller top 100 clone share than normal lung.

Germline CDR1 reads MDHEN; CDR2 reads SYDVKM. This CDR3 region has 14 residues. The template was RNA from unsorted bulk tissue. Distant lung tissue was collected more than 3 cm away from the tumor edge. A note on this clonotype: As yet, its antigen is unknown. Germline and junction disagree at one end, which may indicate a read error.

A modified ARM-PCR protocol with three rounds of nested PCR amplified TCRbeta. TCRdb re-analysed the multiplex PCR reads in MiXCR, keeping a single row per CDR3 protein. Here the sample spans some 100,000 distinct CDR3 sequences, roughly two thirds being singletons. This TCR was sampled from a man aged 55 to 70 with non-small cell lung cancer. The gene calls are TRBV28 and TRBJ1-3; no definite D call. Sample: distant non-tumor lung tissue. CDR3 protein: CTSSLADPGNTIYF. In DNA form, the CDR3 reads TGTACCAGCAGTTTGGCAGACCCTGGAAACACCATATATTTT.